The rows below give T cell receptor beta chains drawn from one sample of a study of cytomegalovirus exposure and HLA in healthy donors. Libraries were prepared by immunoSEQ multiplex PCR; TCRdb keeps only in-frame clonotypes and omits some of them. Found here are some 150,000 clones; the top ten clones hold 0.65% to 0.9%. The sequencing sample was made of PBMCs. These receptors were collected from a woman aged 18-29 years in good health and CMV-seropositive. Each CDR3 is given with its conserved first and last residue. Each record gives: V gene, J gene, D gene, CDR3 protein, CDR3 DNA. A D gene is named only where the DNA matches it firmly.

v_call: TRBV30
j_call: TRBJ2-1
d_call: .
cdr3_aa: CAWSVLIEGVNDNEQFF
cdr3_nt: TGTGCCTGGAGTGTACTCATTGAGGGGGTTAACGACAATGAGCAGTTCTTC

v_call: TRBV4-3
j_call: TRBJ2-7
d_call: TRBD1
cdr3_aa: CASSPRTGNYEQYF
cdr3_nt: TGCGCCAGCAGCCCCAGGACAGGGAACTACGAGCAGTACTTC

v_call: TRBV4-3
j_call: TRBJ2-2
d_call: .
cdr3_aa: CASSQDTSTRIAGELFF
cdr3_nt: TGCGCCAGCAGCCAAGATACGAGTACTAGAATCGCCGGGGAGCTGTTTTTT

v_call: TRBV18
j_call: TRBJ2-1
d_call: .
cdr3_aa: CASSPPGGIRGNEQFF
cdr3_nt: TGTGCCAGCTCACCCCCTGGGGGGATACGAGGCAATGAGCAGTTCTTC

v_call: TRBV9
j_call: TRBJ2-3
d_call: .
cdr3_aa: CASSVANGGTTDTQYF
cdr3_nt: TGTGCCAGCAGCGTAGCTAACGGCGGGACCACAGATACGCAGTATTTT

v_call: TRBV6-5
j_call: TRBJ2-1
d_call: TRBD1
cdr3_aa: CASLKRDRTNEQFF
cdr3_nt: TGTGCCAGCCTTAAACGGGACAGGACCAATGAGCAGTTCTTC

v_call: TRBV29-1
j_call: TRBJ1-3
d_call: .
cdr3_aa: CSVGATGRGNTIYF
cdr3_nt: TGCAGCGTTGGGGCAACAGGACGGGGGAACACCATATATTTT

v_call: TRBV20-1
j_call: TRBJ2-5
d_call: .
cdr3_aa: CSAREGETQYF
cdr3_nt: TGCAGTGCTAGGGAGGGAGAGACCCAGTACTTC

v_call: TRBV6-1
j_call: TRBJ2-5
d_call: .
cdr3_aa: CASSERAQETQYF
cdr3_nt: TGTGCCAGCAGTGAGAGGGCTCAAGAGACCCAGTACTTC

v_call: TRBV5-6
j_call: TRBJ2-3
d_call: TRBD2
cdr3_aa: CASSRLAASSLVQYF
cdr3_nt: TGTGCCAGCAGCCGGCTAGCGGCTAGTAGTCTAGTGCAGTATTTT

v_call: TRBV5-6
j_call: TRBJ2-7
d_call: .
cdr3_aa: CASSLGTPSYEQYF
cdr3_nt: TGTGCCAGCAGCTTGGGGACACCTAGCTACGAGCAGTACTTC

v_call: TRBV18
j_call: TRBJ1-4
d_call: TRBD1
cdr3_aa: CASFEGTGNEKLFF
cdr3_nt: TGTGCCAGCTTCGAGGGGACAGGGAATGAAAAACTGTTTTTT

v_call: TRBV6-1
j_call: TRBJ2-1
d_call: TRBD2
cdr3_aa: CASSEPTSGQYNEQFF
cdr3_nt: TGTGCCAGCAGTGAGCCCACTAGCGGGCAGTACAATGAGCAGTTCTTC

v_call: TRBV27
j_call: TRBJ2-2
d_call: .
cdr3_aa: CASSSGRTGELFF
cdr3_nt: TGTGCCAGCAGTTCAGGGAGGACCGGGGAGCTGTTTTTT

v_call: TRBV5-8
j_call: TRBJ1-2
d_call: TRBD1
cdr3_aa: CASSFGGQGALLNTF
cdr3_nt: TGTGCCAGCAGCTTCGGGGGACAGGGGGCCCTCCTCAACACCTTC

v_call: TRBV7-9
j_call: TRBJ2-1
d_call: TRBD1
cdr3_aa: CASSSREGARFNEQFF
cdr3_nt: TGTGCCAGCAGCTCCAGAGAGGGGGCAAGGTTTAATGAGCAGTTCTTC

v_call: TRBV7-9
j_call: TRBJ1-2
d_call: TRBD1
cdr3_aa: CARGGTGVSRIYGYTF
cdr3_nt: TGTGCCAGGGGGGGGACAGGGGTAAGTCGGATCTATGGCTACACCTTC

v_call: TRBV7-9
j_call: TRBJ1-1
d_call: .
cdr3_aa: CASSGGGNTEAFF
cdr3_nt: TGTGCCAGCAGCGGCGGAGGGAACACTGAAGCTTTCTTT

v_call: TRBV5-8
j_call: TRBJ1-6
d_call: .
cdr3_aa: CASRGQGNSPLHF
cdr3_nt: TGTGCCAGCAGAGGCCAGGGAAATTCACCCCTCCACTTT

v_call: TRBV5-4
j_call: TRBJ2-1
d_call: .
cdr3_aa: CASSPFPGVSSYNEQFF
cdr3_nt: TGTGCCAGCAGCCCATTTCCCGGGGTTAGCTCCTACAATGAGCAGTTCTTC

v_call: TRBV9
j_call: TRBJ2-5
d_call: TRBD2
cdr3_aa: CASSGPTSGETQYF
cdr3_nt: TGTGCCAGCAGCGGGCCGACTAGCGGAGAGACCCAGTACTTC

v_call: TRBV7-9
j_call: TRBJ2-3
d_call: .
cdr3_aa: CASSLEGQDTDTQYF
cdr3_nt: TGTGCCAGCAGCTTAGAGGGGCAGGATACAGATACGCAGTATTTT

v_call: TRBV5-6
j_call: TRBJ1-1
d_call: TRBD1
cdr3_aa: CASSLRSTGALEAFF
cdr3_nt: TGTGCCAGCAGCTTGCGATCGACAGGGGCCCTTGAAGCTTTCTTT

v_call: TRBV2
j_call: TRBJ2-3
d_call: TRBD2
cdr3_aa: CASGSSTELRTSGAYTDTQYF
cdr3_nt: TGTGCCAGCGGTAGCAGCACGGAGCTTAGGACTAGCGGGGCCTACACAGATACGCAGTATTTT

v_call: TRBV18
j_call: TRBJ2-1
d_call: TRBD2
cdr3_aa: CASSPQAGLVYNEQFF
cdr3_nt: TGTGCCAGCTCACCGCAAGCGGGACTTGTCTACAATGAGCAGTTCTTC

v_call: TRBV5-1
j_call: TRBJ1-4
d_call: .
cdr3_aa: CASSRRDTPSNEKLFF
cdr3_nt: TGCGCCAGCAGCCGTAGGGACACCCCTTCTAATGAAAAACTGTTTTTT